These 29 T cell receptor beta chains were all obtained from the same sample, sequenced in a study of OX40 agonist ivuxolimab in advanced cancers. Clones were sequenced by immunoSEQ multiplex PCR, and TCRdb holds only the in-frame ones, with some missing. The sample consists of over 55,000 clones, 65% to 90% of them appearing once. The specimen was CD4+ or CD8+ T cells sorted from blood, collected in a trial of the OX40 agonist ivuxolimab. These receptors came from an adult with an advanced solid tumor such as melanoma, head and neck, liver or kidney cancer.

The rearrangement uses TRBV7-2 and TRBJ1-1; a possible D gene is TRBD1 (5 bases). The germline V and J ends were trimmed by 3 bases and 4 bases, with 12 bases remaining between them. Germline V gene sequence: CDR1 SGHTA, CDR2 FQGNSA. The CDR3 loop spans 14 amino acids. In DNA form, the CDR3 reads TGTGCCAGCAGCTTTTTTCCGGGGCCCACTGAAGCTTTCTTT. Protein product: CASSFFPGPTEAFF.

The genes are TRBV9 and TRBJ2-5; maybe TRBD2 (6 bases). The germline gives CDR1 SGDLS, CDR2 YYNGEE. The CDR3 length is 16 residues. V was cut by 0 bases and J by 4 bases, with 16 bases left in between. As DNA, the CDR3 is TGTGCCAGCAGCGTAGGCTCACTAGCTTCCGGAGAGACCCAGTACTTC. Protein: CASSVGSLASGETQYF.

The chain uses TRBV7-2 and TRBJ2-7; the D gene could be TRBD1 or TRBD2 (5 bases each). The CDR3 is made up of 14 amino acids. Germline CDR1 reads SGHTA; CDR2 reads FQGNSA. Trimming shortened V by 4 bases and J by 3 bases, and 13 bases separated the two germline ends. The CDR3 spells CASSSGTRYYEQYF. As DNA, the CDR3 is TGTGCCAGCAGCTCCGGGACGAGGTACTACGAGCAGTACTTC.

The chain recombines TRBV29-1 with TRBJ2-1, with TRBD2 identical over 7 bases. The CDR3 totals 11 residues. V lost 4 bases, J lost 13 bases, and 7 bases stayed unmatched. CDR1 is SQVTM and CDR2 is ANQGSEA in the germline V gene. CDR3 sequence reads: CSVAPKRGQFF. CDR3 bases: TGCAGCGTTGCCCCTAAGCGGGGCCAGTTCTTC.

This chain links TRBV5-6 with TRBJ2-3, with D possibly being TRBD2 (6 bases). V lost 1 base and J lost 1, with 16 bases in between. The CDR3 spans 17 residues. Germline V lookup: CDR1 SGHDT, CDR2 YYEEEE. The CDR3 here is CASSLYVGGTRTDTQYF. Written as DNA, the CDR3 is TGTGCCAGCAGCTTGTACGTAGGCGGGACCCGCACAGATACGCAGTATTTT.

The chain carries TRBV19 and TRBJ2-2; 7 nucleotides match TRBD1. V dropped 4 bases and J dropped 6; count of bases not matched to a gene: 5. This CDR3 contains 14 residues. Germline V gene sequence: CDR1 LNHDA, CDR2 SQIVND (reference sequence). This CDR3 is CASSRDRDPGELFF. The CDR3 DNA reads as TGTGCCAGTAGTAGAGACAGGGACCCCGGGGAGCTGTTTTTT.

The chain couples TRBV6-1 to TRBJ1-2; TRBD1 might be the D (5 bases). Trimming took 4 bases from V and 4 from J, leaving 10 bases between them. The CDR3 is 13 amino acids. The germline V gene encodes CDR1 MNHNS and CDR2 SASEGT. CDR3 loop: CASSAGQLYGYTF. For the CDR3, the DNA is TGTGCCAGCAGTGCAGGGCAGCTCTATGGCTACACCTTC.

This rearrangement joins TRBV30 to TRBJ2-5, with no clear D. The CDR3 consists of 14 residues. The germline V and J ends were trimmed by 3 bases and 5 bases, with 16 bases remaining between them. The germline CDR1 and CDR2 sequences are GTSNPN and SVGIG (reference sequence). The CDR3 spells CAWSPGPLGETQYF. CDR3 DNA: TGTGCCTGGAGCCCCGGCCCCCTGGGGGAGACCCAGTACTTC.

V is TRBV7-9 and J is TRBJ1-5, with D uncertain. Germline V gives CDR1 SEHNR, CDR2 FQNEAQ (reference sequence). V gave up 3 bases and J gave up 5 bases, with 11 bases separating them. The CDR3 consists of 14 residues. The CDR3 DNA sequence: TGTGCCAGCAGCTTCGGAGGGAGTCATCAGCCCCAGCATTTT. Residues: CASSFGGSHQPQHF.

J is TRBJ2-7 and V is TRBV2; D perhaps matches TRBD2 (6 bases). The CDR3 runs to 13 residues. Germline V gene sequence: CDR1 SNHLY, CDR2 FYNNEI. V was trimmed by 6 bases and J by 5 bases, leaving 14 bases between them. CDR3 amino acids: CASRGGKVDEQYF. For the CDR3, the DNA is TGTGCCAGCAGAGGAGGGAAGGTCGACGAGCAGTACTTC.

The chain carries TRBV30 and TRBJ1-5; D is undetermined. Trimming left V 3 bases short and J 3 bases short, with 9 bases between. This CDR3 region has 13 residues. The germline CDR1 and CDR2 sequences are GTSNPN and SVGIG (reference sequence). The CDR3: CAWSRDINQPQHF. The CDR3 region has the DNA TGTGCCTGGAGCCGGGATATCAATCAGCCCCAGCATTTT.

CDR3 region: CASSFGTGGADTQYF. The CDR3 DNA follows: TGTGCCAGCAGCTTTGGGACAGGGGGCGCGGATACGCAGTATTTT. The chain carries TRBV7-9 and TRBJ2-3; 12 nucleotides line up with TRBD1. After removal of 3 bases from V and 6 bases from J, the junction contained 4 bases not matched to a gene. CDR1 and CDR2 from the germline V gene are SEHNR and FQNEAQ (reference sequence). This CDR3 comprises 15 residues.

The V call is TRBV5-1, the J call TRBJ2-1; tentatively, D is TRBD1 or TRBD2 (5 bases each). V was cut by 0 bases and J by 2 bases, with 12 bases left in between. Per the germline V gene, CDR1 is SGHRS and CDR2 is YFSETQ. The CDR3 contains 16 residues. CDR3 sequence reads: CASSLEGTGAYNEQFF. DNA of the CDR3: TGCGCCAGCAGCTTGGAAGGGACGGGCGCCTACAATGAGCAGTTCTTC.

The chain combines TRBV29-1 with TRBJ2-1; 9 bases are a match to TRBD2. With V trimmed by 6 bases and J by 8 bases, 14 bases remained unmatched. CDR3 length: 15 amino acids. Germline V gives CDR1 SQVTM, CDR2 ANQGSEA. The CDR3 sequence is CSVAVAGVWTDEQFF. CDR3 sequence (DNA): TGCAGCGTCGCCGTAGCGGGAGTGTGGACCGATGAGCAGTTCTTC.

There are a few counts of this clone. This sequence joins TRBV20-1 and TRBJ1-1; D remains ambiguous. V lost 8 bases and J 2 bases, leaving 9 bases between the germline ends. The CDR3 covers 11 residues. Germline V CDR1 and CDR2: DFQATT, SNEGSKA (reference sequence). The CDR3 DNA reads as TGCAGTTCAACGACCAACACTGAAGCTTTCTTT. Amino acids: CSSTTNTEAFF.

This clone was observed once. The chain combines TRBV7-9 with TRBJ1-5, with D maybe TRBD1 (6 bases). This CDR3 has 13 amino acids. With 5 bases removed from V and 6 bases from J, the gap between germline ends came to 11 bases. CDR1 is SEHNR and CDR2 is FQNEAQ in the germline V gene (reference sequence). The CDR3 loop is CASSKGGGQPQHF. The CDR3 coding sequence is TGTGCCAGCAGCAAAGGGGGGGGTCAGCCCCAGCATTTT.

The rearrangement uses TRBV5-1 and TRBJ1-1; D is undetermined. V shed 1 base and J shed 0 bases, with 7 bases lying between them. The CDR3 covers 14 residues. Germline assignment: CDR1 SGHRS and CDR2 YFSETQ. CDR3 loop: CASSLQSMNTEAFF. CDR3 in DNA: TGCGCCAGCAGCTTGCAGTCAATGAACACTGAAGCTTTCTTT.

The J gene is TRBJ2-7, the V gene TRBV6-5; 12 nucleotides line up with TRBD1. The length of the CDR3 is 12 residues. With V trimmed by 6 bases and J by 10 bases, 4 bases remained unmatched. The germline V gene has CDR1 MNHEY and CDR2 SVGAGI. The CDR3 loop is CASRGQGAHQYF. CDR3 nucleotides: TGTGCCAGCAGGGGACAGGGGGCGCATCAGTACTTC.

The chain is built from TRBV6-1 and TRBJ1-2; no clear D. Trimming removed 5 bases at V and 1 base at J, with 8 bases between. The CDR3 spans 13 residues. The germline V gene has CDR1 MNHNS and CDR2 SASEGT. The CDR3 DNA reads as TGTGCCAGCAGTCGACTGGTTAACTATGGCTACACCTTC. Protein product: CASSRLVNYGYTF.

This chain links TRBV5-1 with TRBJ2-1, with 8 nucleotides matching TRBD1. Germline V CDR1 and CDR2: SGHRS, YFSETQ. The CDR3 is made up of 13 amino acids. The junction had 3 bases not matched to a gene; V was cut back by 2 bases and J by 8 bases. The CDR3 sequence: CASSLQGDHEQFF. CDR3 bases: TGCGCCAGCAGCTTACAGGGGGATCATGAGCAGTTCTTC.

The chain has TRBV9 and TRBJ2-4, with 11 bases fitting TRBD1. Germline CDR1 and CDR2: SGDLS and YYNGEE. J gave up 5 bases and V 1 base, and 2 bases lay outside the gene matches. CDR3 length: 15 residues. Written as DNA, the CDR3 is TGTGCCAGCAGCGTAACGGGACAGGGGGAAAACATTCAGTACTTC. Its protein is CASSVTGQGENIQYF.

The chain is built from TRBV7-9 and TRBJ1-1, with 7 positions matching TRBD1. Trimming took 5 bases from V and 4 from J; bases not matched to a gene: 7. The CDR3 consists of 14 residues. Per the germline V gene, CDR1 is SEHNR and CDR2 is FQNEAQ (reference sequence). CDR3 DNA: TGTGCCAGCAGCCTCCCAGGGGGGCCCACTGAAGCTTTCTTT. This gives the protein CASSLPGGPTEAFF. Full variable domain (rest looked up from reference TRBV7-9 and TRBJ1-1): DTGVSQNPRHKITKRGQNVTFRCDPISEHNRLYWYRQTLGQGPEFLTYFQNEAQLEKSRLLSDRFSAERPKGSFSTLEIQRTEQGDSAMYLCASSLPGGPTEAFFGQGTRLTVV.

This clone was detected once. The chain joins TRBV5-8 to TRBJ2-3; no clear D gene. The V gene lost 2 bases and the J gene lost 0 bases, with 10 bases spanning the gap. The CDR3 loop spans 15 amino acids. Germline CDR1 and CDR2: SGHTS and YDEGEE. CDR3 in DNA: TGTGCCAGCAGCTTAGGGCGCGTTAGCACAGATACGCAGTATTTT. This codes for CASSLGRVSTDTQYF.

The chain links TRBV4-1 to TRBJ1-2, with 10 bases matching TRBD1. After removal of 2 bases from V and 3 bases from J, the junction contained 6 bases not matched to a gene. Germline V gene lookup returns CDR1 MGHRA and CDR2 YSYEKL. The CDR3 loop spans 16 amino acids. This CDR3 reads CASSQSGTGEHYGYTF. In DNA form, the CDR3 reads TGCGCCAGCAGCCAAAGTGGGACAGGGGAGCACTATGGCTACACCTTC.

The V gene is TRBV11-2, the J gene TRBJ1-5, with D unresolved. The CDR3 covers 16 residues. Trimming stripped 0 bases from V and 0 bases from J, with 9 bases between. Per the germline V gene, CDR1 is SGHAT and CDR2 is FQNNGV. CDR3 sequence: CASSLDLSPSNQPQHF. The CDR3 DNA reads as TGTGCCAGCAGCTTAGATTTGTCACCTAGCAATCAGCCCCAGCATTTT. Full variable domain (missing parts from reference TRBV11-2 and TRBJ1-5): EAGVAQSPRYKIIEKRQSVAFWCNPISGHATLYWYQQILGQGPKLLIQFQNNGVVDDSQLPKDRFSAERLKGVDSTLKIQPAKLEDSAVYLCASSLDLSPSNQPQHFGDGTRLSIL.

The chain uses TRBV5-6 and TRBJ2-5, with D unclear. CDR3 length: 14 residues. Trimming left V 4 bases short and J 2 bases short, with 12 bases between. CDR1 and CDR2 (germline): SGHDT, YYEEEE. Here the CDR3 DNA reads TGTGCCAGCAGCGCTGATACTGTTCAAGAGACCCAGTACTTC. This encodes CASSADTVQETQYF. Filled out from reference TRBV5-6 and TRBJ2-5, the complete variable domain reads DAGVTQSPTHLIKTRGQQVTLRCSPKSGHDTVSWYQQALGQGPQFIFQYYEEEERQRGNFPDRFSGHQFPNYSSELNVNALLLGDSALYLCASSADTVQETQYFGPGTRLLVL.

The chain joins TRBV29-1 to TRBJ1-1; TRBD1 might be the D (5 bases). V gave up 6 bases and J gave up 6 bases, with 14 bases separating them. The CDR3 spans 12 residues. Germline CDR1 reads SQVTM; CDR2 reads ANQGSEA. The CDR3 is CSVGFGDAEAFF. The DNA of the CDR3 is TGCAGCGTCGGGTTTGGGGACGCTGAAGCTTTCTTT.

The chain combines TRBV19 with TRBJ2-3; D not resolved. CDR1 is LNHDA and CDR2 is SQIVND in the germline V gene (reference sequence). The V and J ends lost 3 bases and 6 bases respectively, with 19 bases between them. The CDR3 covers 16 residues. The CDR3 DNA follows: TGTGCCAGTAGTATCCTCTCTTCGACCTCCCGGGATACGCAGTATTTT. Translation gives CASSILSSTSRDTQYF.

This chain uses TRBV6-5 with TRBJ2-2, with D unclear. The length of the CDR3 is 14 residues. Between the trimmed V and J ends, which lost 2 bases and 3 bases, there was a span of 7 bases. Germline V CDR1 and CDR2: MNHEY, SVGAGI. In DNA form, the CDR3 reads TGTGCCAGCAGTTACCCCGACTACACCGGGGAGCTGTTTTTT. Translation: CASSYPDYTGELFF.